A selection of T cell receptor beta chains follows, all from one sample in a study of CD8 T cells in ankylosing spondylitis. TCRdb re-analysed the 5' RACE reads in MiXCR, keeping a single row per CDR3 protein. The table has 650,000 to 800,000 distinct CDR3 sequences, roughly 19% seen once; the top ten hold approximately 18%. The sample comprised blood, either unsorted or a sorted T cell fraction (not recorded which). The receptors here all came from a male donor with ankylosing spondylitis. CDR3s include the opening cysteine and the closing phenylalanine or tryptophan. The D gene is left open where the match is weak. Size is omitted from some rows. Given values are once, few, many or a class for expanded clones.

j_call | v_call | clone_size | d_call | cdr3_aa | cdr3_nt
TRBJ2-5 | TRBV7-9 | . | . | CASSRTILRETQYF | TGTGCCAGCAGCAGGACTATCCTGCGAGAGACCCAGTACTTC
TRBJ1-4 | TRBV3-1 | . | TRBD1 | CASSRQGENEKLFF | TGTGCCAGCAGCCGTCAGGGGGAGAACGAAAAACTGTTTTTT
TRBJ1-1 | TRBV3-1 | once | . | CASSRNRRQATEAFF | TGTGCCAGCAGCCGAAATCGTCGACAGGCCACTGAAGCTTTCTTT
TRBJ2-7 | TRBV3-1 | . | TRBD2 | CASSQDGPSSGRAYTYEQYF | TGTGCCAGCAGCCAAGATGGGCCATCTAGCGGGAGGGCCTATACCTACGAGCAGTACTTC
TRBJ2-1 | TRBV20-1 | few | . | CSATRGSSYNEQFF | TGCAGTGCCACACGGGGGAGCTCCTACAATGAGCAGTTCTTC
TRBJ2-7 | TRBV12-3/TRBV12-4 | . | . | CASRGGGEQYF | TGTGCCAGCAGAGGTGGGGGGGAGCAGTACTTC
TRBJ2-6 | TRBV5-6 | once | . | CASSRPQGSGANVLTF | TGTGCCAGCAGCCGACCACAGGGCTCTGGGGCCAACGTCCTGACTTTC
TRBJ1-2 | TRBV7-2 | many | . | CASSLHGDYGYTF | TGTGCCAGCAGCTTACACGGAGACTATGGCTACACCTTC
TRBJ1-4 | TRBV27 | few | . | CAISPGGANEKLFF | TGTGCCATATCACCGGGGGGCGCAAATGAAAAACTGTTTTTT
TRBJ2-1 | TRBV24-1 | . | . | CATSAEGRNEQFF | TGTGCCACCAGTGCGGAGGGGCGGAATGAGCAGTTCTTC
TRBJ2-1 | TRBV11-2 | . | TRBD2 | CASSFTSGSPNEQFF | TGTGCCAGCAGCTTTACTAGCGGGAGTCCCAATGAGCAGTTCTTC
TRBJ1-1 | TRBV6-1 | . | TRBD1 | CASRRDRGHQDTEAFF | TGTGCCAGCAGGCGCGACAGGGGGCATCAGGACACTGAAGCTTTCTTT
TRBJ2-3 | TRBV10-3 | once | TRBD2 | CAISGGTSGTDTQYF | TGTGCCATCAGTGGGGGGACTAGCGGCACAGATACGCAGTATTTT
TRBJ1-2 | TRBV5-6 | . | . | CASSFMDDGYTF | TGTGCCAGCAGCTTTATGGACGATGGCTACACCTTC
TRBJ2-7 | TRBV7-9 | few | TRBD1 | CASSSDRGPWEQYF | TGTGCCAGCAGCTCGGACAGGGGCCCCTGGGAGCAGTACTTC
TRBJ1-2 | TRBV19 | . | TRBD1 | CASTSRDRAYGYTF | TGTGCCAGTACCTCCCGGGACAGGGCCTATGGCTACACCTTC
TRBJ2-7 | TRBV7-3 | few | TRBD1 | CASSLTGRTGGEQYF | TGTGCCAGCAGCTTAACGGGAAGGACAGGGGGAGAGCAGTACTTC
TRBJ2-7 | TRBV12-5 | . | . | CASGLAPTGEQYF | TGTGCTAGTGGTTTGGCCCCTACAGGGGAGCAGTACTTC
TRBJ1-1 | TRBV5-1 | . | . | CASSLVEGRYTEAFF | TGCGCCAGCAGCTTGGTGGAGGGACGGTACACTGAAGCTTTCTTT
TRBJ2-4 | TRBV20-1 | few | TRBD2 | CSARAELAGGPNGKNIQYF | TGCAGTGCTAGAGCCGAACTAGCGGGAGGGCCTAATGGCAAAAACATTCAGTACTTC
TRBJ1-4 | TRBV12-3/TRBV12-4 | . | TRBD1 | CASSAGGLLEKLFF | TGTGCCAGCAGTGCAGGGGGCTTATTAGAAAAACTGTTTTTT
TRBJ2-1 | TRBV7-2 | few | . | CASSTSSADEQFF | TGTGCCAGCAGCACCTCTTCGGCCGATGAGCAGTTCTTC
TRBJ1-1 | TRBV12-5 | few | . | CASGPGQTNTEAFF | TGTGCTAGTGGTCCCGGACAGACGAACACTGAAGCTTTCTTT
TRBJ2-1 | TRBV28 | few | TRBD1 | CASSSQGASSYNEQFF | TGTGCCAGCAGTTCCCAGGGGGCTAGCTCCTACAATGAGCAGTTCTTC
TRBJ2-5 | TRBV11-2 | few | . | CASSRPPGTATQETQYF | TGTGCCAGCAGCCGACCTCCTGGGACTGCAACTCAAGAGACCCAGTACTTC
TRBJ1-5 | TRBV6-1 | . | . | CASRPTGPNQPQHF | TGTGCCAGCAGGCCGACAGGCCCCAATCAGCCCCAGCATTTT
TRBJ1-6 | TRBV11-2 | . | . | CASSSRQSSGYSPLHF | TGTGCCAGCAGCTCCCGACAGTCTTCAGGGTATTCACCCCTCCACTTT
TRBJ2-2 | TRBV6-1 | few | . | CASRRDRLNTGELFF | TGTGCCAGCAGGCGGGACAGATTGAACACCGGGGAGCTGTTTTTT
TRBJ2-5 | TRBV10-3 | . | . | CAISEDSGLGTQYF | TGTGCCATCAGTGAGGACTCGGGCCTAGGGACCCAGTACTTC
TRBJ2-1 | TRBV5-1 | few | TRBD2 | CASSFRAGGLNNEQFF | TGCGCCAGCAGCTTTCGAGCGGGAGGGCTTAACAATGAGCAGTTCTTC
TRBJ1-4 | TRBV5-1 | few | . | CASSLQGANEKLFF | TGCGCCAGCAGCTTACAGGGAGCTAATGAAAAACTGTTTTTT
TRBJ2-1 | TRBV27 | . | . | CASSPWTIFNEQFF | TGTGCCAGCAGCCCTTGGACTATTTTCAATGAGCAGTTCTTC
TRBJ2-3 | TRBV9 | . | TRBD2 | CASSEDRAGDSTDTQYF | TGTGCCAGCAGCGAGGATAGAGCGGGGGACAGCACAGATACGCAGTATTTT
TRBJ1-2 | TRBV5-1 | many | TRBD1 | CASSLEPSGTEVF | TGCGCCAGCAGCTTGGAACCGAGCGGGACAGAAGTCTTC
TRBJ1-1 | TRBV6-2/TRBV6-3 | few | . | CASSHWGRMNTEAFF | TGTGCCAGCAGTCACTGGGGACGGATGAACACTGAAGCTTTCTTT
TRBJ2-3 | TRBV20-1 | . | . | CSAPRGTTDTQYF | TGCAGTGCTCCCCGGGGGACCACAGATACGCAGTATTTT
TRBJ2-1 | TRBV18 | . | . | CASSPGVLQGEQFF | TGTGCCAGCTCACCAGGGGTCCTCCAGGGTGAGCAGTTCTTC
TRBJ2-4 | TRBV5-1 | few | TRBD2 | CASSSTGGPIIQYF | TGCGCCAGCAGCTCAACGGGGGGGCCGATCATTCAGTACTTC
TRBJ2-7 | TRBV20-1 | . | TRBD1 | CSARTGATYEQYF | TGCAGTGCCAGGACAGGGGCCACCTACGAGCAGTACTTC
TRBJ2-7 | TRBV6-2/TRBV6-3 | . | TRBD1 | CASSPTGGEQYF | TGTGCCAGCAGCCCGACAGGGGGAGAGCAGTACTTC
TRBJ1-3 | TRBV5-1 | . | TRBD1 | CATRRDSSGNTIYF | TGCGCCACCCGCCGGGACAGCTCTGGAAACACCATATATTTT
TRBJ1-2 | TRBV2 | few | . | CASRLTGAALNYGYTF | TGTGCCAGCAGGCTGACAGGAGCAGCACTTAACTATGGCTACACCTTC
TRBJ2-2 | TRBV7-8 | . | . | CASAFVNTGELFF | TGTGCCAGCGCTTTTGTAAACACCGGGGAGCTGTTTTTT
TRBJ2-3 | TRBV5-1 | once | TRBD2 | CASSLEPGLAGEGSTQYF | TGCGCCAGCAGCTTGGAACCGGGACTAGCGGGGGAGGGCTCTACGCAGTATTTT
TRBJ1-4 | TRBV25-1 | few | . | CASSEFRQGNEKLFF | TGTGCCAGCAGTGAATTCCGGCAGGGCAATGAAAAACTGTTTTTT
TRBJ1-2 | TRBV29-1 | few | TRBD1 | CSVTGTGDSFNYGYTF | TGCAGCGTCACCGGGACAGGGGACTCCTTTAACTATGGCTACACCTTC